These 29 T cell receptor beta chains share one sample of origin, sequenced in a study of cytomegalovirus exposure and HLA in healthy donors. Assay used: immunoSEQ multiplex PCR; TCRdb lists only in-frame clones, some missing. The table has about 140,000 clones, 85% to 90% seen once. The sample comprised PBMCs. Receptors were obtained from a woman between 18 and 29 years old in good health and CMV-seropositive.

The rearrangement uses TRBV15 and TRBJ1-2, with D possibly TRBD1 on 6 matching bases. The V gene's germline CDR1 is LNHNV and CDR2 YYDKDF (reference sequence). The CDR3 sequence is 14 residues long. The V end was cut by 0 bases, the J end by 4 bases, with 9 bases between. This CDR3 reads CATSRDKGGYGYTF. The CDR3 region has the DNA TGTGCCACCAGCAGAGATAAAGGGGGCTATGGCTACACCTTC.

The genes are TRBV7-9 and TRBJ1-5; possible D gene TRBD1, 6 bases. Germline lookup yields CDR1 SEHNR and CDR2 FQNEAQ (reference sequence). CDR3 size: 15 residues. Trimming removed 5 bases from V and 2 bases from J, with 13 bases in between. CDR3 sequence reads: CASSPQSGGNQPQHF. The CDR3 DNA reads TGTGCCAGCAGCCCTCAGTCAGGGGGCAATCAGCCCCAGCATTTT.

V usage is TRBV15 and J usage is TRBJ2-1; 9 bases match TRBD1. Unmatched junction bases numbered 13, after V lost 8 bases and J lost 8 bases. The germline V gene encodes CDR1 LNHNV and CDR2 YYDKDF (reference sequence). CDR3 length equals 15 residues. This CDR3 reads CATVNRTGESDEQFF. CDR3 DNA sequence: TGTGCCACCGTTAATAGGACAGGGGAATCGGATGAGCAGTTCTTC.

This chain joins TRBV10-3 and TRBJ2-1, with TRBD2 as a possible D gene (5 bases). The CDR3 sequence is 14 residues long. Trimming took 8 bases from V and 0 from J, leaving 11 bases between them. CDR1 and CDR2 (germline): ENHRY, SYGVKD. The CDR3 here is CAIEGADSYNEQFF. CDR3 DNA sequence: TGTGCCATCGAGGGAGCGGACTCCTACAATGAGCAGTTCTTC.

This chain links TRBV28 with TRBJ1-5; D is perhaps TRBD1 (6 bases). Looked up from germline, CDR1 is MDHEN and CDR2 is SYDVKM. V gave up 0 bases and J gave up 4 bases, with 10 bases separating them. There are 15 residues in the CDR3. The CDR3 protein is CASSLWDRENQPQHF. Here the CDR3 DNA reads TGTGCCAGCAGTTTATGGGACAGAGAAAATCAGCCCCAGCATTTT.

The chain joins TRBV11-2 to TRBJ2-7; 9 bases align to TRBD1. This CDR3 comprises 15 residues. With 4 bases clipped from V and 4 bases from J, the junction kept 8 bases outside the gene matches. Germline CDR1 is SGHAT and CDR2 is FQNNGV. The CDR3 DNA follows: TGTGCCAGCAGCTCATCCCGGGACAGGGCGTACGAGCAGTACTTC. Protein: CASSSSRDRAYEQYF.

The chain is built from TRBV4-2 and TRBJ2-3; D may be TRBD2 (6 bases). Germline V gene data show CDR1 as LGHNA and CDR2 as YNFKEQ. CDR3 length equals 14 residues. The V and J ends lost 4 bases and 0 bases respectively, with 8 bases between them. As DNA, the CDR3 is TGTGCCAGCAGCCGTAGCGGTAGCACAGATACGCAGTATTTT. This translates into CASSRSGSTDTQYF.

This chain links TRBV27 with TRBJ2-1; TRBD2 matches at 8 bases. Germline lookup yields CDR1 MNHEY and CDR2 SMNVEV (reference sequence). Losses at the gene ends were 6 bases for V and 2 bases for J; bases not matched to a gene: 9. CDR3 size: 16 residues. CDR3 bases: TGTGCCAGCAGATTCCCGGGGGGGGGTCCCTACAATGAGCAGTTCTTC. Encoded protein: CASRFPGGGPYNEQFF.

The V and J genes are TRBV7-2 and TRBJ2-1, with D hard to call. CDR1 SGHTA and CDR2 FQGNSA come from the germline V gene. V was shortened by 2 bases and J by 8 bases, with 10 bases between the two germline ends. This CDR3 spans 13 amino acids. The CDR3 reads CASSLKTSHEQFF. The CDR3 coding sequence is TGTGCCAGCAGCTTAAAGACAAGCCATGAGCAGTTCTTC.

The V and J genes are TRBV27 and TRBJ1-4, with D maybe TRBD1 (6 bases). CDR1 and CDR2 (germline): MNHEY, SMNVEV (reference sequence). Trimming removed 2 bases at V and 7 bases at J, with 11 bases between. CDR3 length equals 14 residues. CDR3: CASSLTGLGEKLFF. The CDR3, as DNA: TGTGCCAGCAGTTTAACAGGGTTGGGTGAAAAACTGTTTTTT.

V gene TRBV18 combines with J gene TRBJ1-4, with unresolved D. Germline loops: CDR1 KGHSH, CDR2 LQKENI. V was trimmed by 3 bases and J by 8 bases, leaving 10 bases between them. The CDR3 totals 13 residues. This chain's CDR3 is CASSPSVGEKLFF. Written as DNA, the CDR3 is TGTGCCAGCTCACCGTCCGTCGGGGAAAAACTGTTTTTT.

DNA of the CDR3: TGTGCCAGCAGCTTAACGCAGGGGAATCAGCCCCAGCATTTT. Translated: CASSLTQGNQPQHF. J is TRBJ1-5 and V is TRBV11-2; D possibly corresponds to TRBD1 (6 bases). The ends were cut back, 2 bases at V and 4 bases at J, with 9 bases in the middle. This CDR3 is built from 14 residues. Per germline, CDR1 SGHAT and CDR2 FQNNGV.

The CDR3 sequence: CAWSREAVGNSPLHF. CDR3 in DNA: TGTGCCTGGAGCAGGGAGGCAGTAGGGAATTCACCCCTCCACTTT. The rearrangement uses TRBV30 and TRBJ1-6; D perhaps matches TRBD1 (5 bases). The V end lost 3 bases, the J end lost 7 bases, and 16 bases lay between the germline ends. The germline gives CDR1 GTSNPN, CDR2 SVGIG (reference sequence). This CDR3 comprises 15 residues.

The J gene is TRBJ2-3, the V gene TRBV14; D might be TRBD2 (6 bases). This CDR3 is 16 amino acids long. V gave up 5 bases and J gave up 1 base, with 16 bases separating them. Germline V gene lookup returns CDR1 SGHDN and CDR2 FVKESK. This CDR3 reads CASSFLATLGTDTQYF. The CDR3, as DNA: TGTGCCAGCAGCTTTCTAGCGACCCTAGGCACAGATACGCAGTATTTT.

The table lists this clone with a count of one. V is TRBV6-6 and J is TRBJ1-3; 9 nucleotides line up with TRBD1. In germline, CDR1 is MNHNY, CDR2 SVGAGI (reference sequence). V trimming: 6 bases; J trimming: 4 bases; junction bases outside the gene matches: 10. CDR3 length: 16 amino acids. CDR3 nucleotide sequence: TGTGCCAGCAGGCACAAGGGACAGGGTAGGGGAAACACCATATATTTT. As protein: CASRHKGQGRGNTIYF.

The rearrangement uses TRBV5-1 and TRBJ2-7, with 10 bases aligning to TRBD2. The V gene's germline CDR1 is SGHRS and CDR2 YFSETQ. Trimming at V came to 4 bases and at J to 2 bases, leaving 9 bases not matched to a gene. This CDR3 spans 16 amino acids. The DNA for the CDR3 is TGCGCCAGCAGCCGTCCCGGGACTAGCGTCACCTACGAGCAGTACTTC. It codes for CASSRPGTSVTYEQYF.

This clone came up once. This chain links TRBV7-2 with TRBJ2-3; TRBD2 matches at 11 bases. The junction had 7 bases not matched to a gene; V was cut back by 3 bases and J by 5 bases. The length of the CDR3 is 16 residues. The germline gives CDR1 SGHTA, CDR2 FQGNSA. CDR3 region: CASSLLAGGFKDTQYF. DNA for the CDR3: TGTGCCAGCAGCTTGTTAGCGGGGGGGTTTAAAGATACGCAGTATTTT.

This chain joins TRBV6-1 and TRBJ1-5; D uncertain. Germline CDR1 MNHNS, CDR2 SASEGT. The V and J ends lost 1 base and 4 bases respectively, with 5 bases between them. The CDR3 length is 13 residues. The CDR3 reads CASSEVENQPQHF. The CDR3 DNA is TGTGCCAGCAGTGAAGTTGAGAATCAGCCCCAGCATTTT.

The CDR3 sequence is CASSSGQGTDTQYF. CDR3 nucleotide sequence: TGTGCCAGCAGCTCCGGACAGGGCACAGATACGCAGTATTTT. The chain carries TRBV5-4 and TRBJ2-3, with 7 bases that match TRBD1. Unmatched junction bases numbered 2, after V lost 3 bases and J lost 1 base. The germline V gene encodes CDR1 SGHNT and CDR2 YYREEE (reference sequence). The CDR3 extends over 14 amino acids.

This chain connects TRBV6-5 to TRBJ1-1; D unclear. Germline V gene sequence: CDR1 MNHEY, CDR2 SVGAGI. Trimming shortened V by 0 bases and J by 2 bases, and 7 bases separated the two germline ends. CDR3 length: 14 residues. CDR3 coding DNA: TGTGCCAGCAGTTACTCTTTAACAAACACTGAAGCTTTCTTT. This codes for CASSYSLTNTEAFF.

This clone was observed a single time. J is TRBJ2-5 and V is TRBV9; TRBD2 agrees at 11 bases. This CDR3 is built from 16 residues. With 0 bases clipped from V and 0 bases from J, the junction kept 1 base outside the gene matches. Germline V lookup: CDR1 SGDLS, CDR2 YYNGEE. CDR3 nucleotide sequence: TGTGCCAGCAGCGTAGGGACTAGCGGGTACCAAGAGACCCAGTACTTC. Translating it yields CASSVGTSGYQETQYF.

CDR3 in amino acids: CASSYSRDRVDEQFF. The CDR3 region has the DNA TGTGCCAGCAGTTACTCCCGGGACAGGGTTGATGAGCAGTTCTTC. V and J are TRBV6-5 and TRBJ2-1; TRBD1 matches 9 bases. The CDR3 sequence is 15 residues long. Germline loops: CDR1 MNHEY, CDR2 SVGAGI. With 0 bases clipped from V and 8 bases from J, the junction kept 5 bases outside the gene matches.

The chain recombines TRBV7-9 with TRBJ2-7, with D possibly matching TRBD2 (6 bases). V dropped 5 bases and J dropped 0 bases, with 20 bases sitting between them. CDR1 SEHNR and CDR2 FQNEAQ come from the germline V gene (reference sequence). This CDR3 comprises 17 residues. Written as DNA, the CDR3 is TGTGCCAGCAGCCGCGAGGTGGGAGAACTAGCCTCCTACGAGCAGTACTTC. This translates into CASSREVGELASYEQYF.

This chain connects TRBV5-1 to TRBJ2-1, with D tentatively TRBD2 (6 bases). From germline, CDR1 is SGHRS and CDR2 YFSETQ. This CDR3 comprises 15 residues. V lost 2 bases, J lost 10 bases, and 19 bases lay in between. The CDR3 nucleotides read TGCGCCAGCAGCTTTCGGGACCCCGCCGCGGGGGAGCAGTTCTTC. Protein sequence: CASSFRDPAAGEQFF.

Here the CDR3 reads CASSFTGSGAFF. Here the CDR3 DNA reads TGTGCCAGTAGCTTTACAGGATCGGGAGCTTTCTTT. The genes are TRBV19 and TRBJ1-1; D is possibly TRBD1 (5 bases). V lost 6 bases and J lost 10, with 15 bases in between. Germline V lookup: CDR1 LNHDA, CDR2 SQIVND (reference sequence). The CDR3 is 12 amino acids.

This rearrangement joins TRBV27 to TRBJ2-1, with TRBD2 as a possible D gene (5 bases). CDR1 and CDR2 (germline): MNHEY, SMNVEV (reference sequence). V was clipped by 4 bases and J by 4 bases, with 14 bases between them. The CDR3 extends over 15 amino acids. As DNA, the CDR3 is TGTGCCAGCAGTTCGAGGGCAGTTACATACAATGAGCAGTTCTTC. This sequence encodes CASSSRAVTYNEQFF.

This rearrangement joins TRBV6-5 to TRBJ2-7, with D possibly being TRBD1 (5 bases). The CDR3 extends over 14 amino acids. Germline CDR1 is MNHEY and CDR2 is SVGAGI. Trimming left V 5 bases short and J 3 bases short, with 14 bases between. CDR3 region: CASSKQGRGYEQYF. The CDR3 DNA is TGTGCCAGCAGTAAGCAGGGTAGGGGCTACGAGCAGTACTTC.

This rearrangement joins TRBV5-1 to TRBJ2-7; D gene uncertain. The V end lost 1 base, the J end lost 0 bases, and 8 bases lay between the germline ends. CDR1 is SGHRS, CDR2 YFSETQ, per germline. This CDR3 is 14 amino acids long. CDR3 region: CASSLLTDSYEQYF. The CDR3 DNA reads TGCGCCAGCAGCTTGCTCACAGACTCCTACGAGCAGTACTTC.

This clone was recorded once. The V and J genes are TRBV27 and TRBJ2-7; D may be TRBD1 (5 bases). V was shortened by 0 bases and J by 2 bases, with 11 bases between the two germline ends. This CDR3 has 15 amino acids. Germline V lookup: CDR1 MNHEY, CDR2 SMNVEV (reference sequence). CDR3 bases: TGTGCCAGCAGTTTATCAGGGGTCGGCACCTACGAGCAGTACTTC. It codes for CASSLSGVGTYEQYF.